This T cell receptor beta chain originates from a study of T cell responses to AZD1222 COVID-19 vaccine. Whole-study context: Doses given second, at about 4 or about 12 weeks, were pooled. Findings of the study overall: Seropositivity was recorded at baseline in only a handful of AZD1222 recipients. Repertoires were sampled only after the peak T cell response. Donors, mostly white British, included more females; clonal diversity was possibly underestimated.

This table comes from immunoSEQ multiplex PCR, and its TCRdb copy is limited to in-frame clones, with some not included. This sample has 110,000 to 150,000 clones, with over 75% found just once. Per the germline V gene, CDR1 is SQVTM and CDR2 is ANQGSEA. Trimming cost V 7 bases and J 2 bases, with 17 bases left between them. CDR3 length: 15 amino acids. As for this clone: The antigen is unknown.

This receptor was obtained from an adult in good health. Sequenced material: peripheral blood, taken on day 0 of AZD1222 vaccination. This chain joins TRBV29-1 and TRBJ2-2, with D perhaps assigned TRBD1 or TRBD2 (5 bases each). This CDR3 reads CSGGWGGPNTGELFF. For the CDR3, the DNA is TGCAGCGGCGGGTGGGGCGGGCCCAACACCGGGGAGCTGTTTTTT.